This T cell receptor beta chain was documented in a study of blood T cell repertoires in COVID-19. Study background: The cDNA or gDNA used as material had been derived from T cells, B-cell-depleted T cells, or PBMCs.

Original analysis: Counts of nucleated cells, estimated from reference gene primer amplification, were obtained. Sequencing was performed with immunoSEQ multiplex PCR; in TCRdb, only in-frame clones are kept and a portion is missing. Clone size and the V and J calls come from that table; the DNA yielded D and trimming. The sample has hundreds of thousands of clones, just over 85% seen once. The sample consisted of peripheral blood. This clonotype was sampled from a man in his fifties or sixties with COVID-19, enrolled during active disease.

The CDR3 protein is CASSVSLAGTGELFF. The CDR3 region has the DNA TGTGCCAGCAGCGTATCGCTAGCGGGGACCGGGGAGCTGTTTTTT. The V and J genes are TRBV9 and TRBJ2-2; TRBD2 matches at 9 bases. Trimming took 1 base from V and 5 from J; bases not matched to a gene: 3. This CDR3 is 15 amino acids long. Germline values: CDR1 SGDLS, CDR2 YYNGEE.